The 21 T cell receptor beta chains below all came from one sample that was sequenced in a study of blood T cells in healthy people across ages. With a J-beta primer mix and a sample-barcoded 5' primer, a second PCR ran roughly 7 to 11 cycles. TCRdb redid the calling of the 5' RACE reads with MiXCR, one entry per CDR3 protein. In the table there are 1.5 million to 2 million distinct CDR3 sequences, roughly 52% of which are singletons. Sequenced sample: blood. Receptor source: a woman between 40 and 55 years old in good health.

The chain employs TRBV10-3 and TRBJ2-7, with TRBD1 matching over 9 bases. Germline V gene lookup returns CDR1 ENHRY and CDR2 SYGVKD. The V and J ends lost 5 bases and 4 bases, in that order; junction bases with no gene match: 3. The CDR3 has 13 residues. CDR3 loop: CAISRQGEYEQYF. In nucleotides, the CDR3 is TGTGCCATCAGTAGACAGGGGGAATACGAGCAGTACTTC.

The chain combines TRBV20-1 with TRBJ2-3; 10 nucleotides line up with TRBD2. CDR1 and CDR2 (germline): DFQATT, SNEGSKA (reference sequence). The CDR3 covers 18 residues. V shed 0 bases and J 2 bases; nucleotides not matched to a gene: 11. The CDR3 spells CSARDLSGRAWDTDTQYF. CDR3 sequence (DNA): TGCAGTGCTAGAGATTTAAGCGGGAGGGCTTGGGACACAGATACGCAGTATTTT.

This clonotype was seen a few times. CDR3 DNA: TGTGCCAGCACCAGGGGGGACAGGGAATATAAGATTCGGAGTTCCCAGTACTTC. Translated: CASTRGDREYKIRSSQYF. The chain is built from TRBV12-3 or TRBV12-4 and TRBJ2-5; 9 bases align to TRBD1. Trimming removed 7 bases from V and 9 bases from J; junction bases left unmatched: 24. CDR3 length equals 18 residues.

The V call is TRBV2, the J call TRBJ2-1, with a weak D call TRBD1 (6 bases). The CDR3 covers 13 residues. Germline loops: CDR1 SNHLY, CDR2 FYNNEI. The V and J ends lost 6 bases and 3 bases respectively, with 9 bases between them. Here the CDR3 DNA reads TGTGCCAGCAGAGTGGACAGCTACAATGAGCAGTTCTTC. Its protein is CASRVDSYNEQFF.

The rearrangement joins TRBV6-5 to TRBJ2-6, with 7 positions matching TRBD1. After removal of 6 bases from V and 2 bases from J, the junction contained 4 bases not matched to a gene. CDR1 is MNHEY and CDR2 is SVGAGI in the germline V gene. CDR3 length: 15 amino acids. CDR3 in amino acids: CASRTDRAGANVLTF. The CDR3 DNA reads TGTGCCAGCAGAACCGACAGGGCTGGGGCCAACGTCCTGACTTTC.

This clonotype has a handful of counts. This chain uses TRBV20-1 with TRBJ2-5; 8 bases fit TRBD2. V lost 6 bases, J lost 3 bases, and 12 bases stayed unmatched. CDR3 size: 15 residues. CDR1 is DFQATT, CDR2 SNEGSKA, per germline (reference sequence). The CDR3 DNA reads as TGCAGTGCCCACGCCGGGGCGGGGGGAAAAGAGACCCAGTACTTC. It specifies CSAHAGAGGKETQYF.

The chain joins TRBV15 to TRBJ2-7; a possible D gene is TRBD2 (5 bases). The germline V gene has CDR1 LNHNV and CDR2 YYDKDF (reference sequence). The CDR3 length is 13 residues. V was clipped by 5 bases and J by 2 bases, with 10 bases between them. The CDR3 region is CATSVPGTYEQYF. CDR3 bases: TGTGCCACCAGCGTACCCGGGACCTACGAGCAGTACTTC.

This clonotype was detected a few times. The chain employs TRBV18 and TRBJ2-5, with D unresolved. CDR1 KGHSH and CDR2 LQKENI come from the germline V gene. The CDR3 is 14 amino acids. Trimming shortened V by 2 bases and J by 2 bases, and 9 bases separated the two germline ends. As DNA, the CDR3 is TGTGCCAGCTCACCAAGGTCAGCTCAAGAGACCCAGTACTTC. Amino acid sequence: CASSPRSAQETQYF. Based on the CDR3 plus reference TRBV18 and TRBJ2-5, the full variable domain is NAGVMQNPRHLVRRRGQEARLRCSPMKGHSHVYWYRQLPEEGLKFMVYLQKENIIDESGMPKERFSAEFPKEGPSILRIQQVVRGDSAAYFCASSPRSAQETQYFGPGTRLLVL.

CDR3 bases: TGTGCCACCAGCAGAGGGTATGGGGGATCAGGCTACGAGCAGTACTTC. Translation gives CATSRGYGGSGYEQYF. The V gene is TRBV15, the J gene TRBJ2-7; D may correspond to TRBD1 or TRBD2 (5 bases each). Germline assignment: CDR1 LNHNV and CDR2 YYDKDF (reference sequence). The V end lost 1 base, the J end lost 3 bases, and 16 bases lay between the germline ends. The CDR3 has 16 residues.

The rearrangement links TRBV6-2 or TRBV6-3 to TRBJ2-4; 8 bases map to TRBD1. Trimming cost V 1 base and J 13 bases; bases outside gene matches: 18. CDR3 length: 17 residues. Per the germline V gene, CDR1 is MNHEY and CDR2 is SVGEGT. The CDR3 loop is CASSYYWTGFDHNEQYF. Here the CDR3 DNA reads TGTGCCAGCAGTTACTATTGGACAGGGTTTGACCACAATGAGCAGTACTTC.

The V call is TRBV9, the J call TRBJ2-3; TRBD1 matches at 11 bases. The CDR3 has 17 amino acids. J gave up 0 bases and V 3 bases, and 6 bases lay outside the gene matches. In germline, CDR1 is SGDLS, CDR2 YYNGEE. The DNA for the CDR3 is TGTGCCAGCAGCGCCGGGACAGGGGGACCTAGCACAGATACGCAGTATTTT. Translated, it gives CASSAGTGGPSTDTQYF.

The table lists this clonotype with a few counts. The chain is built from TRBV18 and TRBJ1-5, with D maybe TRBD1 (6 bases). From germline, CDR1 is KGHSH and CDR2 LQKENI. CDR3 length: 13 residues. V lost 5 bases, J lost 3 bases, and 8 bases lay in between. CDR3 protein: CASSTGNNQPQHF. Written as DNA, the CDR3 is TGTGCCAGCTCAACAGGGAACAATCAGCCCCAGCATTTT.

This clonotype was found a few times. The chain couples TRBV9 to TRBJ2-5, with D uncertain. CDR3 length equals 14 residues. The germline V gene encodes CDR1 SGDLS and CDR2 YYNGEE. V dropped 0 bases and J dropped 0 bases, with 6 bases sitting between them. The CDR3 loop reads CASSVDPNQETQYF. The CDR3 bases are TGTGCCAGCAGCGTAGACCCAAACCAAGAGACCCAGTACTTC.

The chain joins TRBV10-3 to TRBJ1-1, with 7 positions matching TRBD1. Germline CDR1 and CDR2: ENHRY and SYGVKD. The CDR3 spans 14 residues. Losses at the gene ends were 2 bases for V and 10 bases for J; bases not matched to a gene: 10. The CDR3 DNA is TGTGCCATCAGTGAGCCGGACAGGACGAAGATAGCTTTCTTT. The encoded protein is CAISEPDRTKIAFF.

This clonotype was counted a few times. This chain joins TRBV20-1 and TRBJ1-2, with D perhaps TRBD1 (5 bases). Trimming stripped 0 bases from V and 4 bases from J, with 12 bases between. The CDR3 is 14 residues long. Germline CDR1 reads DFQATT; CDR2 reads SNEGSKA (reference sequence). The CDR3, as DNA: TGCAGTGCTAGAGATGAAAGGGACCCCTATGGCTACACCTTC. It specifies CSARDERDPYGYTF.

This clonotype is a singleton in its sample. This chain joins TRBV20-1 and TRBJ2-7; TRBD1 agrees at 7 bases. TRBJ2-5 explains the end of the DNA better; the J call may be wrong. The V gene's germline CDR1 is DFQATT and CDR2 SNEGSKA (reference sequence). The CDR3 sequence is 14 residues long. The CDR3 DNA reads TGCAGTGCTAGAGATCTAGGACAGGTGGGGACCCAGTACTTC. This gives the protein CSARDLGQVGTQYF.

The gene calls are TRBV6-1 and TRBJ2-7; 8 bases map to TRBD1. Trimming cost V 4 bases and J 2 bases; bases outside gene matches: 7. Germline CDR1 and CDR2: MNHNS and SASEGT. This CDR3 has 15 residues. The CDR3 region is CASSAGQGVPYEQYF. DNA for the CDR3: TGTGCCAGCAGTGCAGGACAGGGAGTCCCCTACGAGCAGTACTTC.

V is TRBV19 and J is TRBJ1-2; no clear D. V lost 5 bases to trimming and J lost 3 bases, with 10 bases between them. This CDR3 spans 13 amino acids. The germline V gene has CDR1 LNHDA and CDR2 SQIVND (reference sequence). CDR3 protein: CASSVRIDYGYTF. DNA for the CDR3: TGTGCCAGTAGTGTGCGGATCGACTATGGCTACACCTTC.

V usage is TRBV7-9 and J usage is TRBJ2-3; D perhaps matches TRBD2 (7 bases). V shed 1 base and J shed 1 base, with 12 bases lying between them. CDR1 is SEHNR and CDR2 is FQNEAQ in the germline V gene (reference sequence). The CDR3 is 16 residues long. The DNA for the CDR3 is TGTGCCAGCAGCTTAGATGGGGGGGGCCGCACAGATACGCAGTATTTT. Its protein is CASSLDGGGRTDTQYF.

The CDR3 sequence: CASSLRGQNNQPQHF. In nucleotides, the CDR3 is TGTGCCAGCAGTTTAAGGGGACAAAACAATCAGCCCCAGCATTTT. The rearrangement links TRBV12-3 or TRBV12-4 to TRBJ1-5; D perhaps matches TRBD1 (6 bases). Trimming stripped 2 bases from V and 3 bases from J, with 11 bases between. The CDR3 contains 15 residues.

This clonotype was detected only a few times. The rearrangement links TRBV7-9 to TRBJ2-7; 8 bases line up with TRBD1. Germline V lookup: CDR1 SEHNR, CDR2 FQNEAQ (reference sequence). Trimming at V came to 0 bases and at J to 2 bases, leaving 6 bases not matched to a gene. CDR3 length: 16 amino acids. The CDR3 DNA sequence: TGTGCCAGCAGCTTAGCTGTAGGACAGGGCACCTACGAGCAGTACTTC. Protein product: CASSLAVGQGTYEQYF.